Listed below are T cell receptor beta chains from one sample, sequenced in a study of blood T cell repertoires in COVID-19. Measured with immunoSEQ multiplex PCR; TCRdb has only the in-frame clones, and not every one. In the table there are some 250,000 clones, over 70% of which are singletons. The specimen was peripheral blood. All receptors derive from a man in his forties with active or convalescent COVID-19. The CDR3 runs from the conserved cysteine through the conserved F or W. The D gene is left open where the match is weak. Clone size is given for some rows only: seen once, a few or many times, or a class if the clone is expanded.

j_gene	v_gene	abundance	d_gene	CDR3nt	CDR3aa
TRBJ1-4	TRBV18	-	-	TGTGCCAGCTCACCACAAGTGGGCGAAAAACTGTTTTTT	CASSPQVGEKLFF
TRBJ2-7	TRBV4-1	-	TRBD1	TGCGCCAGCAGCCAAGTCTGGACAGGGCAAGGTTGGTACGAGCAGTACTTC	CASSQVWTGQGWYEQYF
TRBJ2-6	TRBV2	few	TRBD1	TGTGCCAGCAGCCTCGACAGGGGCTCTGGGGCCAACGTCCTGACTTTC	CASSLDRGSGANVLTF
TRBJ1-1	TRBV11-3	-	-	TGTGCCAGTACAGGGAACACTGAAGCTTTCTTT	CASTGNTEAFF
TRBJ1-4	TRBV15	few	-	TGTGCCACCAGCAGTCCGGGACAAACAGAACAACTGTTTTTT	CATSSPGQTEQLFF
TRBJ2-5	TRBV5-4	-	TRBD2	TGTGCCAGCAGCGTCGGACTAGCAGGACAAGAGACCCAGTACTTC	CASSVGLAGQETQYF
TRBJ1-1	TRBV6-6	-	-	TGTGCCAGCAGTTACCAGGGGCGGGAGGTTTTCTTT	CASSYQGREVFF
TRBJ1-4	TRBV18	-	TRBD1	TGTGCCAGCTCACCGGACAGGGATGAAAAACTGTTTTTT	CASSPDRDEKLFF
TRBJ2-7	TRBV28	-	TRBD1	TGTGCCAGCATCTTATCCAGGGGGTACCACGAGCAGTACTTC	CASILSRGYHEQYF
TRBJ1-5	TRBV5-6	-	TRBD1	TGTGCCAGCAGCGACGACAGGGGGCGATTGAGCAATCAGCCCCAGCATTTT	CASSDDRGRLSNQPQHF
TRBJ2-5	TRBV20-1	many	TRBD2	TGCAGTGCTAGTCTAGCGGGGGGGCCGGGAGAGACCCAGTACTTC	CSASLAGGPGETQYF
TRBJ1-2	TRBV19	few	-	TGTGCCAGTAGTGAACAGGGCGGCTATGGCTACACCTTC	CASSEQGGYGYTF
TRBJ2-2	TRBV11-3	-	TRBD1	TGTGCCAGCAGCCTTCAGGGGGCGGTCGGGACCGGGGAGCTGTTTTTT	CASSLQGAVGTGELFF
TRBJ1-2	TRBV14	-	TRBD1	TGTGCCAGCAGCCAAGATCTTACAGGGGGACGCGGCTACACCTTC	CASSQDLTGGRGYTF
TRBJ1-5	TRBV28	-	TRBD1	TGTGCCAGCAGAAAGTCAGGGGGTAGCAATCAGCCCCAGCATTTT	CASRKSGGSNQPQHF
TRBJ1-5	TRBV18	-	TRBD1	TGTGCCAGCGCTCGTCCCGGGACAGGGTCTCAGCCCCAGCATTTT	CASARPGTGSQPQHF
TRBJ2-3	TRBV6-5	-	TRBD1	TGTGCCAGCAGCTTTCAGGGGGACACAGATACGCAGTATTTT	CASSFQGDTDTQYF
TRBJ2-6	TRBV30	-	-	TGTGCCTGCTCTGACAGGCGCTCTGGGGCCAACGTCCTGACTTTC	CACSDRRSGANVLTF
TRBJ1-1	TRBV2	few	-	TGTGCCAGCAGTTTGGAGCTTATGAACACTGAAGCTTTCTTT	CASSLELMNTEAFF
TRBJ1-2	TRBV4-1	-	-	TGCGCCAGCAGCCAAACCACAGGGTCGGGCGGCTACACCTTC	CASSQTTGSGGYTF
TRBJ1-2	TRBV4-3	-	-	TGCGCCAGCAGCCAAGCAACGAGCAGGGGCCATGGCTACACCTTC	CASSQATSRGHGYTF
TRBJ1-1	TRBV7-2	-	-	TGTGCCAGCAGCTTAGGCCGGGACAAAGCTTTCTTT	CASSLGRDKAFF
TRBJ2-2	TRBV6-5	-	TRBD1	TGTGCCAGCAGCTCGGGACAGGGGAACACCGGGGAGCTGTTTTTT	CASSSGQGNTGELFF
TRBJ1-1	TRBV12-3/TRBV12-4	-	TRBD1	TGTGCCAGCAGTTCGGGGGAAGGGGGCTCAGCTTTCTTT	CASSSGEGGSAFF
TRBJ1-2	TRBV29-1	-	TRBD1	TGCAGCGTAGCCGGAGCAGGGGGCCTCAACTATGGCTACACCTTC	CSVAGAGGLNYGYTF
TRBJ1-1	TRBV30	-	TRBD1	TGTGCCTGGAGTAGGACAGGGCCGAACACTGAAGCTTTCTTT	CAWSRTGPNTEAFF
TRBJ2-3	TRBV6-2/TRBV6-3	-	TRBD2	TGTGCCAGCAGTTACGCGTCTAGCGGGGGCACAGATACGCAGTATTTT	CASSYASSGGTDTQYF
TRBJ1-1	TRBV7-9	-	-	TGTGCCAGCAGCTTAGCATTAACTGAAGCTTTCTTT	CASSLALTEAFF
TRBJ1-2	TRBV27	-	TRBD1	TGTGCCAGCGGGACAGGGGGGGACTATGGCTACACCTTC	CASGTGGDYGYTF
TRBJ2-1	TRBV29-1	-	TRBD2	TGCAGCACCGGGACTAGCGGGATTATTCTCCACAATGAGCAGTTCTTC	CSTGTSGIILHNEQFF
TRBJ2-1	TRBV7-2	-	TRBD2	TGTGCCAGCAGCTCGGTAATATTAGCGGGGGATTACAATGAGCAGTTCTTC	CASSSVILAGDYNEQFF
TRBJ2-1	TRBV20-1	-	TRBD2	TGCAGTGCTAGTTTAGCGGGAGGGATTGAGCAGTTCTTC	CSASLAGGIEQFF